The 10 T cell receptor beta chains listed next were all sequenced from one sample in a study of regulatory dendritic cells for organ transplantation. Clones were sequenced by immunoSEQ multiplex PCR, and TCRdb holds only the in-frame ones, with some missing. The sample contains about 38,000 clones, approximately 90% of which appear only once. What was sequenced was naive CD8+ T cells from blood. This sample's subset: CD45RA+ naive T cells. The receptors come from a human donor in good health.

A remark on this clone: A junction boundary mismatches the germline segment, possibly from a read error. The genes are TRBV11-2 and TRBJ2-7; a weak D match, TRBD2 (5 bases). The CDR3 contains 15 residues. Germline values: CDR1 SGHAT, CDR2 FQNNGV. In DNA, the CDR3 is TGTGCCAGCAGCCGTATGATAAGCCGGGATCCAAAATTATCCTTC. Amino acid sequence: CASSRMISRDPKLSF. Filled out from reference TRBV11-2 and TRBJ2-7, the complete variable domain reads EAGVAQSPRYKIIEKRQSVAFWCNPISGHATLYWYQQILGQGPKLLIQFQNNGVVDDSQLPKDRFSAERLKGVDSTLKIQPAKLEDSAVYLCASSRMISRDPKLSFGPGTRLTVT.

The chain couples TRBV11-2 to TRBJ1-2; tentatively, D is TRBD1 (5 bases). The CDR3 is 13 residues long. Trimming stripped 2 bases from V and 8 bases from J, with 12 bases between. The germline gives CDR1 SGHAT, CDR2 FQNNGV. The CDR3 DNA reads TGTGCCAGCAGCTTATTGGGGGAGTACGGCTACACCTTC. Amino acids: CASSLLGEYGYTF.

Here the CDR3 DNA reads TGTGCCAGCAGTTTATTAGGGACCCGCTACGAGCAGTACTTC. It translates to CASSLLGTRYEQYF. V is TRBV27 and J is TRBJ2-5; D tentatively fits TRBD1 or TRBD2 (5 bases each). With the DNA end fitting TRBJ2-7 better, the J assignment may be wrong. Germline V gene sequence: CDR1 MNHEY, CDR2 SMNVEV (reference sequence). The CDR3 is 14 amino acids.

This CDR3 reads CASSYNPLAGENEQYF. The CDR3 bases are TGTGCCAGCAGTTACAACCCTCTAGCGGGGGAGAACGAGCAGTACTTC. The rearrangement links TRBV6-5 to TRBJ2-7; TRBD2 matches at 10 bases. Germline CDR1 reads MNHEY; CDR2 reads SVGAGI. The CDR3 runs to 16 residues. V trimming: 2 bases; J trimming: 5 bases; junction bases outside the gene matches: 9.

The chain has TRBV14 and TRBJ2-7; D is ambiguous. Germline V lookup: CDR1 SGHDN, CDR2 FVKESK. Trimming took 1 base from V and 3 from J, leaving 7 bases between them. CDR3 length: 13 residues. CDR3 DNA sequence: TGTGCCAGCAGCCAAGTGGGGTACTACGAGCAGTACTTC. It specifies CASSQVGYYEQYF.

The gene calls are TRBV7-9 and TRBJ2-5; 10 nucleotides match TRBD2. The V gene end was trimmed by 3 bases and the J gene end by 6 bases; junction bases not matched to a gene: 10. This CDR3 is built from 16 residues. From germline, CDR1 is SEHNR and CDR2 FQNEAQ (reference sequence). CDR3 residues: CASSFVGAGGPKTQYF. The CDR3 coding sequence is TGTGCCAGCAGCTTTGTTGGAGCGGGGGGGCCGAAGACCCAGTACTTC. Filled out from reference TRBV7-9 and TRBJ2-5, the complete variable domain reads DTGVSQNPRHKITKRGQNVTFRCDPISEHNRLYWYRQTLGQGPEFLTYFQNEAQLEKSRLLSDRFSAERPKGSFSTLEIQRTEQGDSAMYLCASSFVGAGGPKTQYFGPGTRLLVL.

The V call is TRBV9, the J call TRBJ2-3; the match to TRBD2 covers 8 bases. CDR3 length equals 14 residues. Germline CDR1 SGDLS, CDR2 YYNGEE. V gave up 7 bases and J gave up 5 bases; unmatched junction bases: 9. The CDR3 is CASGPRGAGDTQYF. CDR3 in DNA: TGTGCCAGCGGACCGCGGGGGGCAGGAGATACGCAGTATTTT.

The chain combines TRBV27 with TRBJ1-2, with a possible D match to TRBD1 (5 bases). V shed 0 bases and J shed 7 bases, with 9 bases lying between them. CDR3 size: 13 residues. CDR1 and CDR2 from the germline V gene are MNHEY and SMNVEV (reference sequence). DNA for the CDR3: TGTGCCAGCAGTTTATCGATGAGGGGTGGCTACACCTTC. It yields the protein CASSLSMRGGYTF.

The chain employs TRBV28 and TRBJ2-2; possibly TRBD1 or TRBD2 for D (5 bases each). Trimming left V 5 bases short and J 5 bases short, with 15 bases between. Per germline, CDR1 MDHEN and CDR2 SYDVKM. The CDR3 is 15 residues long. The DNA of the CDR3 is TGTGCCAGCAGTACTCCGGGACGAAGGACCGGGGAGCTGTTTTTT. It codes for CASSTPGRRTGELFF.

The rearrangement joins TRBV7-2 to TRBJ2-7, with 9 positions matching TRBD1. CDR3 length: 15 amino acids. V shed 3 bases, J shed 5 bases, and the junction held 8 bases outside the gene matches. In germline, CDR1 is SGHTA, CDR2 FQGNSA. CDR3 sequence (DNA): TGTGCCAGCAGCTTTCGCGACAGGGGGTTCGACGAGCAGTACTTC. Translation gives CASSFRDRGFDEQYF.